This record looks at one TCR beta chain sequence and its context. Its antigen is as yet unknown. Profiling relied on immunoSEQ multiplex PCR, and the TCRdb table lists in-frame clones only, not all of them. The top ten clones hold 1.5% to 2% of a sample with approximately 100,000 clones, roughly nine tenths of them seen once. The data stem from a study of cytomegalovirus exposure and HLA in healthy donors. Study-wide results and caveats: Specific recognition of CMV antigens was confirmed in vitro for a few chains (all CMV-associated). There were some public TCRs occurring in many donors, but most TCR sequences were rare.

CDR3 size: 15 residues. The J segment lost 5 bases and the V segment lost 2 bases, leaving 8 bases of the junction unmatched. CDR1 is SGDLS and CDR2 is YYNGEE in the germline V gene. This chain links TRBV9 with TRBJ2-3; 7 nucleotides match TRBD2. This receptor was obtained from a woman aged 18-29 years in good health and CMV-seropositive. Specimen: PBMCs. The CDR3, as DNA: TGTGCCAGCAGCGTTGGTGGGGGGGTCGGAGATACGCAGTATTTT. It encodes CASSVGGGVGDTQYF.